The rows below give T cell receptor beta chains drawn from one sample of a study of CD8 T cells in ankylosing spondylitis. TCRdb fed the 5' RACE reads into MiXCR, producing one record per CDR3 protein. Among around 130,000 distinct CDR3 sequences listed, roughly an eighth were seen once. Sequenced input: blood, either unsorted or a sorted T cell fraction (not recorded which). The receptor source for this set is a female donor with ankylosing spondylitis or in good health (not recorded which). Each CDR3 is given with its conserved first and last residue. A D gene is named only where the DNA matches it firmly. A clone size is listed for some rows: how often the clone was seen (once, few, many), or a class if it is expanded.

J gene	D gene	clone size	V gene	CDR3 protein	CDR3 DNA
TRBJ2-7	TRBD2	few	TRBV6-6	CASRKTSAYEQYF	TGTGCCAGCAGGAAGACTAGCGCCTACGAGCAGTACTTC
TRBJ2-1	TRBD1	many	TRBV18	CASSPGQGSSMGQFF	TGTGCCAGCTCACCGGGACAGGGTTCGTCAATGGGGCAGTTCTTC
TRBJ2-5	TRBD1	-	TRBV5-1	CASSLGTGEETQYF	TGCGCCAGCAGCTTGGGGACAGGGGAGGAGACCCAGTACTTC
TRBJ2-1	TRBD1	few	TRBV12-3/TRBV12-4	CASSLQTGSLNNEQFF	TGTGCCAGCAGTCTGCAGACAGGGTCCCTAAACAATGAGCAGTTCTTC
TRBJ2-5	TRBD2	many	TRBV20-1	CSARDGTTFEETQYF	TGCAGTGCTAGAGATGGGACTACTTTTGAAGAGACCCAGTACTTC
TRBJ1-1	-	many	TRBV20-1	CSERKGASEAFF	TGCAGTGAGAGGAAAGGGGCCTCTGAAGCTTTCTTT
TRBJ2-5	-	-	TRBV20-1	CSAADKRGAQETQYF	TGCAGTGCAGCCGACAAACGGGGGGCCCAAGAGACCCAGTACTTC
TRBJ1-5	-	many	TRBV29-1	CSVPSEGRGQPQHF	TGCAGCGTCCCCTCGGAGGGGCGAGGCCAGCCCCAGCATTTT
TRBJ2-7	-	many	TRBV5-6	CASSYRQGGYEQYF	TGTGCCAGCAGCTACCGACAGGGAGGCTACGAGCAGTACTTC
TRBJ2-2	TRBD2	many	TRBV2	CASDVAGSPTGELFF	TGTGCCAGCGACGTAGCGGGAAGTCCCACCGGGGAGCTGTTTTTT
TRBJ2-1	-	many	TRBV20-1	CSAGRVPYNEQFF	TGCAGTGCTGGCAGGGTTCCGTACAATGAGCAGTTCTTC
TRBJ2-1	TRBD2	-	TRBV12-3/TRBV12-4	CASSLGASGKWGEQFF	TGTGCCAGCAGTTTAGGTGCTAGCGGGAAGTGGGGTGAGCAGTTCTTC
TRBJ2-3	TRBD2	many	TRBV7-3	CASSLRALGIAGVLPTDTQYF	TGTGCCAGCAGCTTAAGAGCTCTGGGGATAGCGGGAGTCTTACCCACAGATACGCAGTATTTT
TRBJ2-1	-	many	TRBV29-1	CSVGRRFDNEQFF	TGCAGCGTTGGGCGGCGATTCGACAATGAGCAGTTCTTC
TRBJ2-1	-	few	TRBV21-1	CASSKYRTGLKNEQFF	TGTGCCAGCAGCAAATATAGAACAGGGTTGAAGAATGAGCAGTTCTTC
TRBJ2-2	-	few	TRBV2	CASNLGLTNTGELFF	TGTGCCAGCAACCTGGGCCTTACGAACACCGGGGAGCTGTTTTTT
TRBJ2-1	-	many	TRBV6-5	CASSFSGENEQFF	TGTGCCAGCAGTTTTTCAGGGGAAAATGAGCAGTTCTTC
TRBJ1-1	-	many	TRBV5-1	CASSLGEAGDEAFF	TGCGCCAGCAGCTTGGGAGAGGCGGGAGATGAAGCTTTCTTT
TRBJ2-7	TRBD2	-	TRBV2	CASRSGTLPSYEQYF	TGTGCCAGCAGAAGCGGGACCCTTCCTTCCTACGAGCAGTACTTC
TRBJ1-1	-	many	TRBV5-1	CASSPITLNTEAFF	TGCGCCAGCAGCCCTATTACCTTAAACACTGAAGCTTTCTTT
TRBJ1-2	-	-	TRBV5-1	CASSSDSVNYGYTF	TGCGCCAGCAGCTCGGACAGCGTTAACTATGGCTACACCTTC
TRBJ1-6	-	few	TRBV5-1	CASSLAGSSYNSPLHF	TGCGCCAGCAGCTTGGCCGGAAGCTCCTATAATTCACCCCTCCACTTT
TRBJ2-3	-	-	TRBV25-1	CASMAAGGTDTQYF	TGTGCCAGCATGGCCGCCGGGGGCACAGATACGCAGTATTTT
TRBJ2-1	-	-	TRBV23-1	CASMVGGSYNEQFF	TGCGCCAGCATGGTGGGCGGCTCCTACAATGAGCAGTTCTTC
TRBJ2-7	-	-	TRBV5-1	CASSLAGTLEAYEQYF	TGCGCCAGCAGCTTGGCTGGGACCCTAGAAGCCTACGAGCAGTACTTC
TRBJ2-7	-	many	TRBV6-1	CASSHPGLSIEQYF	TGTGCCAGCAGTCATCCCGGACTCTCTATCGAGCAGTACTTC
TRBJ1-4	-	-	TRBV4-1	CASSQDWDHPGEKLFF	TGCGCCAGCAGCCAAGATTGGGATCATCCGGGGGAAAAACTGTTTTTT
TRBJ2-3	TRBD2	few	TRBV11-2	CASGSSGRDTDTQYF	TGTGCCAGCGGCTCTAGCGGGAGGGACACAGATACGCAGTATTTT
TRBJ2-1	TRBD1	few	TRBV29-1	CSVSSDRGGGDEQFF	TGCAGCGTTTCCTCGGACAGGGGAGGTGGGGATGAGCAGTTCTTC
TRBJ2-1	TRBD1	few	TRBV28	CASSPAYRGLGNEQFF	TGTGCCAGCAGTCCCGCCTACAGGGGATTGGGCAATGAGCAGTTCTTC
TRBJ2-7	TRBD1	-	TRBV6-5	CASSTRDRAYEQYF	TGTGCCAGCAGTACTAGGGACAGGGCCTACGAGCAGTACTTC
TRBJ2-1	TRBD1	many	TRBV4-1	CASSYRDRAYEQFF	TGCGCCAGCAGCTACCGGGACAGGGCTTATGAGCAGTTCTTC